Sequencing of this T cell receptor (beta chain) was carried out in a study of blood T cell repertoires in COVID-19. Background on the study: Collection of acute and convalescent COVID-19 samples took place in the United States, Italy and Spain. Sample material is recorded as cDNA or gDNA derived from T cells, B-cell-depleted T cells, or PBMCs.

The CDR3 is 17 amino acids. Germline CDR1 reads SGHVS; CDR2 reads FQNEAQ. The germline V and J ends were trimmed by 5 bases and 1 base, with 19 bases remaining between them. Original processing notes: Quantification of nucleated cells was approximated via reference gene primer amplification. Measured with immunoSEQ multiplex PCR; TCRdb has only the in-frame clones, and not every one. V and J calls and clone size come straight from that table; D and trimming were deduced from the DNA. The sample lists a few hundred thousand clones, approximately 81% occurring once. The specimen sequenced was peripheral blood. The chain couples TRBV7-8 to TRBJ2-3; D is undetermined. The sequence came from a woman under 30 with acute or convalescent COVID-19. The CDR3: CASSPSQLRGGTDTQYF. CDR3 nucleotide sequence: TGTGCCAGCAGCCCCAGTCAACTCAGAGGAGGCACAGATACGCAGTATTTT.